These 30 T cell receptor beta chains came from one sample sequenced in a study of T cells after yellow fever vaccination. TCRdb fed the 5' RACE reads into MiXCR, producing one record per CDR3 protein. The sample carries tens of thousands of distinct CDR3 sequences, about 7.4% recorded once. The source was CD8+ T cells sorted from PBMCs, collected approximately 16 days after the first yellow fever vaccination. The receptors were sampled from a man in his late teens or twenties who received the YFV17D yellow fever vaccine.

This clonotype was detected ten times or more. The CDR3 reads CASSALRGHGYTF. CDR3 DNA: TGTGCCAGCAGTGCCCTCAGGGGCCATGGCTACACCTTC. The V gene is TRBV6-1, the J gene TRBJ1-2, with TRBD1 as a possible D gene (6 bases). Deletions cut 4 bases from V and 6 bases from J, with 12 bases between. Germline CDR1 MNHNS, CDR2 SASEGT. The CDR3 sequence is 13 residues long.

This clonotype has ten or more counts. The CDR3 loop reads CASSANTDTQYF. The CDR3 DNA sequence: TGTGCCAGCAGCGCCAACACAGATACGCAGTATTTT. The chain recombines TRBV9 with TRBJ2-3; D is uncertain. The CDR3 spans 12 residues. The germline V gene encodes CDR1 SGDLS and CDR2 YYNGEE. V was clipped by 3 bases and J by 2 bases, with 4 bases between them.

The chain carries TRBV7-9 and TRBJ2-1, with D tentatively TRBD2 (5 bases). The CDR3 length is 16 residues. The V gene's germline CDR1 is SEHNR and CDR2 FQNEAQ (reference sequence). Trimming took 5 bases from V and 6 from J, leaving 20 bases between them. CDR3 DNA: TGTGCCAGCAGCCCCCTGGCGGGTCATCTCGCCAATGAGCAGTTCTTC. Its protein product is CASSPLAGHLANEQFF.

In its sample, this clonotype was seen many times. The chain is built from TRBV12-3 or TRBV12-4 and TRBJ1-1, with TRBD1 matching over 8 bases. CDR3 length equals 14 residues. Trimming at V came to 3 bases and at J to 3 bases, leaving 3 bases not matched to a gene. The DNA of the CDR3 is TGTGCCAGCAGTTTCAGGGGGCGCGACACTGAAGCTTTCTTT. It translates to CASSFRGRDTEAFF.

This clonotype showed up many times. This chain links TRBV15 with TRBJ2-1; D is unresolved. V gave up 3 bases and J gave up 0 bases, with 12 bases separating them. The CDR3 has 16 amino acids. Germline CDR1 reads LNHNV; CDR2 reads YYDKDF (reference sequence). The CDR3 DNA sequence: TGTGCCACCAGCAGGATACGTTCGAGCTCCTACAATGAGCAGTTCTTC. Protein sequence: CATSRIRSSSYNEQFF. The full variable domain, rest sourced from reference TRBV15 and TRBJ2-1, is DAMVIQNPRYQVTQFGKPVTLSCSQTLNHNVMYWYQQKSSQAPKLLFHYYDKDFNNEADTPDNFQSRRPNTSFCFLDIRSPGLGDTAMYLCATSRIRSSSYNEQFFGPGTRLTVL.

The sample holds many counts of this clonotype. V is TRBV6-4 and J is TRBJ2-2; D remains unclear. V was cut by 0 bases and J by 4 bases, with 3 bases left in between. The CDR3 runs 13 residues. Germline loops: CDR1 MRHNA, CDR2 SNTAGT. CDR3: CASSDSSTGELFF. DNA of the CDR3: TGTGCCAGCAGTGACTCTAGCACCGGGGAGCTGTTTTTT.

This clonotype was detected ten times or more. The V gene is TRBV6-5, the J gene TRBJ2-1; 9 bases match TRBD1. Germline loops: CDR1 MNHEY, CDR2 SVGAGI. Trimming at V came to 6 bases and at J to 5 bases, leaving 8 bases not matched to a gene. The CDR3 runs 15 residues. CDR3 bases: TGTGCCAGCAGCTGGACAGGGGTTCGGAACAATGAGCAGTTCTTC. Residues: CASSWTGVRNNEQFF.

In this sample, this clonotype turned up many times. The chain recombines TRBV10-3 with TRBJ2-1, with D maybe TRBD2 (5 bases). The CDR3 is 12 residues long. With 3 bases removed from V and 8 bases from J, the gap between germline ends came to 8 bases. Germline V gene sequence: CDR1 ENHRY, CDR2 SYGVKD. CDR3: CAISEEGDEQFF. For the CDR3, the DNA is TGTGCCATCAGTGAAGAGGGCGATGAGCAGTTCTTC.

This clonotype appeared many times. This chain connects TRBV29-1 to TRBJ1-1; 9 bases are a match to TRBD1. The CDR3 has 16 amino acids. Germline CDR1 and CDR2: SQVTM and ANQGSEA. J lost 2 bases, V lost 0 bases, and 7 bases had no gene match. The DNA for the CDR3 is TGCAGCGTTGAAGATCCGGGACAGGGTGTCAACACTGAAGCTTTCTTT. This gives the protein CSVEDPGQGVNTEAFF.

This clonotype has ten or more counts. The genes are TRBV4-1 and TRBJ2-7; D ambiguous. The V end lost 3 bases, the J end lost 6 bases, and 6 bases lay between the germline ends. The CDR3 is 11 residues long. From germline, CDR1 is MGHRA and CDR2 YSYEKL. The CDR3 DNA sequence: TGCGCCAGCAGCCAGGGGTCCGAGCAGTACTTC. Translation gives CASSQGSEQYF.

In this sample, this clonotype turned up a few times. V is TRBV4-3 and J is TRBJ2-5; possibly TRBD1 for D (6 bases). CDR3 length equals 14 residues. With 2 bases removed from V and 5 bases from J, the gap between germline ends came to 12 bases. From germline, CDR1 is LGHNA and CDR2 YSLEER. CDR3 protein: CASSQYTGLETQYF. The CDR3 DNA sequence: TGCGCCAGCAGCCAATACACAGGGTTGGAGACCCAGTACTTC.

The table lists this clonotype with a few counts. V usage is TRBV6-5 and J usage is TRBJ1-2; D not resolved. CDR3 length equals 14 residues. Germline CDR1 MNHEY, CDR2 SVGAGI. V lost 6 bases, J lost 3 bases, and 14 bases lay in between. CDR3 sequence reads: CASRAPAGYYGYTF. In nucleotides, the CDR3 is TGTGCCAGCAGAGCCCCGGCGGGATACTATGGCTACACCTTC.

The CDR3 DNA sequence: TGTGCCAGCAGTAAAAATACACCCTACGAGCAGTACTTC. Protein: CASSKNTPYEQYF. The J gene is TRBJ2-7, the V gene TRBV12-3 or TRBV12-4, with no clear D. This CDR3 contains 13 residues. The germline V and J ends were trimmed by 5 bases and 2 bases, with 10 bases remaining between them.

This clonotype was seen ten or more times. This chain uses TRBV7-9 with TRBJ1-1; tentative D call: TRBD1 (6 bases). V lost 6 bases, J lost 0 bases, and 11 bases lay in between. Germline V gene lookup returns CDR1 SEHNR and CDR2 FQNEAQ (reference sequence). The length of the CDR3 is 14 residues. CDR3 residues: CASRRGGVNTEAFF. Here the CDR3 DNA reads TGTGCCAGCAGACGAGGGGGAGTGAACACTGAAGCTTTCTTT.

This clonotype was seen ten or more times. The rearrangement links TRBV12-3 or TRBV12-4 to TRBJ1-1; a possible D gene is TRBD1 (5 bases). This CDR3 contains 14 residues. The ends were cut back, 3 bases at V and 6 bases at J, with 14 bases in the middle. The CDR3 bases are TGTGCCAGCAGTTTGGAGGGGCTCGACCCTGAAGCTTTCTTT. Its protein is CASSLEGLDPEAFF.

This clonotype showed up many times. The chain joins TRBV5-1 to TRBJ2-7; 8 bases agree with TRBD1. Germline V gene sequence: CDR1 SGHRS, CDR2 YFSETQ. CDR3 length equals 14 residues. J was trimmed by 7 bases and V by 4 bases; bases with no gene match: 10. The chain's CDR3 is CASSQRTGPEEQYF. The CDR3 DNA sequence: TGCGCCAGCAGCCAAAGGACAGGGCCGGAGGAGCAGTACTTC.

This clonotype was detected many times. The gene calls are TRBV29-1 and TRBJ2-3; D remains unclear. The CDR3 consists of 13 residues. Trimming cost V 4 bases and J 1 base, with 9 bases left between them. Germline V gene sequence: CDR1 SQVTM, CDR2 ANQGSEA. The CDR3 DNA reads TGCAGCGTTGTAGGATATGGCACAGATACGCAGTATTTT. This gives the protein CSVVGYGTDTQYF.

There are many counts of this clonotype. The chain has TRBV7-9 and TRBJ2-1; a possible D gene is TRBD1 (5 bases). The V end was cut by 3 bases, the J end by 10 bases, with 7 bases between. The CDR3 consists of 11 residues. The germline gives CDR1 SEHNR, CDR2 FQNEAQ (reference sequence). The CDR3 here is CASSFQGEQFF. The CDR3 DNA sequence: TGTGCCAGCAGCTTTCAGGGAGAGCAGTTCTTC.

This clonotype showed up many times. This chain uses TRBV7-9 with TRBJ2-5, with D tentatively TRBD1 or TRBD2 (5 bases each). From germline, CDR1 is SEHNR and CDR2 FQNEAQ (reference sequence). This CDR3 is built from 17 residues. Trimming left V 4 bases short and J 5 bases short, with 23 bases between. CDR3 coding DNA: TGTGCCAGCAGCTCCACAGGCGGGCCAGCTCTGGGGGAGACCCAGTACTTC. It encodes CASSSTGGPALGETQYF.

This clonotype was counted ten times or more. V usage is TRBV6-6 and J usage is TRBJ1-2, with 10 bases fitting TRBD1. Unmatched junction bases numbered 4, after V lost 8 bases and J lost 4 bases. CDR1 is MNHNY, CDR2 SVGAGI, per germline (reference sequence). The CDR3 has 13 amino acids. The CDR3 here is CASRDRGGYGYTF. The CDR3 DNA sequence: TGTGCCAGCCGGGACAGGGGAGGCTATGGCTACACCTTC.

In this sample, this clonotype turned up many times. This rearrangement joins TRBV20-1 to TRBJ2-1, with 11 bases aligning to TRBD2. The CDR3 length is 14 residues. Unmatched junction bases numbered 5, after V lost 6 bases and J lost 4 bases. Germline V gene data show CDR1 as DFQATT and CDR2 as SNEGSKA (reference sequence). CDR3 DNA sequence: TGCAGTGCGCCTACTAGCGGGGGTTACAATGAGCAGTTCTTC. Its protein is CSAPTSGGYNEQFF.

This clonotype came up many times. The chain is built from TRBV7-3 and TRBJ2-3, with D tentatively TRBD2 (6 bases). This CDR3 spans 15 amino acids. Germline loops: CDR1 SGHTA, CDR2 FQGTGA. V lost 5 bases and J lost 5, with 17 bases in between. The CDR3 sequence is CASSLQIGGRDTQYF. For the CDR3, the DNA is TGTGCCAGCAGCCTCCAAATCGGGGGAAGAGATACGCAGTATTTT.

This clonotype was counted at least ten times. The chain has TRBV27 and TRBJ2-7; TRBD2 matches 9 bases. V dropped 4 bases and J dropped 2; count of bases not matched to a gene: 3. There are 14 residues in the CDR3. Germline V gene lookup returns CDR1 MNHEY and CDR2 SMNVEV (reference sequence). CDR3 protein: CASSWGGGAYEQYF. The DNA of the CDR3 is TGTGCCAGCAGTTGGGGCGGGGGGGCCTACGAGCAGTACTTC.

There are many counts of this clonotype. V gene TRBV12-3 or TRBV12-4 combines with J gene TRBJ2-5, with TRBD2 matching over 8 bases. The CDR3 covers 14 residues. The V segment lost 6 bases and the J segment 4 bases; nucleotides outside the gene matches: 7. DNA for the CDR3: TGTGCCAGCAGGGCTCGCGGGGGGACAGAGACCCAGTACTTC. The encoded protein is CASRARGGTETQYF.

There are many counts of this clonotype. V usage is TRBV4-1 and J usage is TRBJ1-1, with D maybe TRBD1 (5 bases). The CDR3 consists of 15 residues. V was shortened by 2 bases and J by 1 base, with 11 bases between the two germline ends. From germline, CDR1 is MGHRA and CDR2 YSYEKL. CDR3 in DNA: TGCGCCAGCAGCCAAATAAGACAGCCGAACACTGAAGCTTTCTTT. It encodes CASSQIRQPNTEAFF.

This clonotype was found many times. This chain uses TRBV7-2 with TRBJ2-1, with D perhaps TRBD2 (7 bases). Germline CDR1 reads SGHTA; CDR2 reads FQGNSA. Trimming pared 5 bases from V and 4 bases from J, leaving 15 bases between. This CDR3 comprises 15 residues. The CDR3 DNA is TGTGCCAGCAGCCTTAGGCGGGGGCCATACAATGAGCAGTTCTTC. Residues: CASSLRRGPYNEQFF.

This clonotype has a count of ten or more. The chain combines TRBV25-1 with TRBJ2-2; 10 positions match TRBD2. The CDR3 contains 22 residues. Germline V gene lookup returns CDR1 MGHDK and CDR2 SYGVNS. Trimming at V came to 7 bases and at J to 1 base, leaving 24 bases not matched to a gene. CDR3 amino acids: CASTGGPASGGLQLLNTGELFF. CDR3 nucleotide sequence: TGTGCCAGCACAGGGGGCCCCGCTAGCGGGGGACTTCAACTCCTGAACACCGGGGAGCTGTTTTTT.

This clonotype showed up many times. This chain joins TRBV7-9 and TRBJ2-4; TRBD2 matches 8 bases. Trimming removed 4 bases from V and 2 bases from J; junction bases left unmatched: 4. The CDR3 runs 15 residues. The germline gives CDR1 SEHNR, CDR2 FQNEAQ (reference sequence). The CDR3 DNA follows: TGTGCCAGCAGCTCCGGGAGGGACCCCAAAAACATTCAGTACTTC. Translation gives CASSSGRDPKNIQYF. Together with reference TRBV7-9 and TRBJ2-4, the CDR3 gives the full variable domain: DTGVSQNPRHKITKRGQNVTFRCDPISEHNRLYWYRQTLGQGPEFLTYFQNEAQLEKSRLLSDRFSAERPKGSFSTLEIQRTEQGDSAMYLCASSSGRDPKNIQYFGAGTRLSVL.

The sample holds many counts of this clonotype. The V gene is TRBV4-1, the J gene TRBJ2-1; D possibly matches TRBD1 or TRBD2 (5 bases each). CDR3 size: 14 residues. From germline, CDR1 is MGHRA and CDR2 YSYEKL. The V end was cut by 0 bases, the J end by 5 bases, with 8 bases between. The CDR3 protein is CASSQDRGNNEQFF. The CDR3 DNA reads as TGCGCCAGCAGCCAAGACCGGGGCAACAATGAGCAGTTCTTC.

This clonotype was detected ten times or more. The chain joins TRBV20-1 to TRBJ1-3; weak D call: TRBD1 (5 bases). There are 15 residues in the CDR3. Deletions cut 5 bases from V and 1 base from J, with 15 bases between. Germline V lookup: CDR1 DFQATT, CDR2 SNEGSKA (reference sequence). The CDR3 nucleotides are TGCAGTGCTCTCCGGGACTACATATCTGGAAACACCATATATTTT. Translated: CSALRDYISGNTIYF.